Sequencing of this TCR beta chain was carried out in a study of blood T cells in healthy people across ages. This clonotype was seen a handful of times. Its antigen remains unidentified. Through a sample-barcoded 5' primer and a J-beta primer mix, a second PCR was run for 7 to 11 cycles. The template-switch adaptor was a 5' adaptor with 12 random nucleotides. It tagged each cDNA molecule. From each sample, at least 2.5 million paired-end reads containing CDR3 were obtained. TCRdb redid the calling of the 5' RACE reads with MiXCR, one entry per CDR3 protein. The sample gives approximately 1,000,000 distinct CDR3 sequences, 35% to 55% of which show up once; approximately 17% is in the top ten. The study, taken as a whole, reports: Bulk PBMC profiling left naive and antigen-experienced comparisons inconclusive. A roughly linear age-dependent decrease characterized TCR beta diversity per million T cells.

The clonotype originates from a woman aged 55-70 years in good health. Material: blood.

CDR3 in amino acids: CATSDPGSSNEKLFF. DNA of the CDR3: TGTGCCACCAGTGATCCGGGCTCATCTAATGAAAAACTGTTTTTT. The chain is built from TRBV24-1 and TRBJ1-4; no firm D call. Germline CDR1 reads KGHDR; CDR2 reads SFDVKD. The CDR3 spans 15 residues. V lost 3 bases, J lost 3 bases, and 10 bases lay in between.